A selection of T cell receptor beta chains follows, all from one sample in a study of blood T cell repertoires in COVID-19. Produced via immunoSEQ multiplex PCR; TCRdb's table is partial and in-frame only. The sample contains over 150,000 clones, 70% to 90% of which appear only once. Sequenced material: peripheral blood. These receptors were taken from a woman of 80 years or more with COVID-19, enrolled during active disease. The CDR3 runs from the conserved cysteine through the conserved F or W. D genes are given only for firm matches. Size values are once, few and many counts, or a class for expanded clones, and some rows have none.

clone_size cdr3_length j_call v_call d_call cdr3_aa cdr3_nt
. 13 TRBJ1-1 TRBV6-5 . CASSYSGGQSAFF TGTGCCAGCAGTTACTCCGGAGGACAGTCAGCTTTCTTT
. 12 TRBJ2-7 TRBV29-1 TRBD1 CSVRDRDYEQYF TGCAGCGTTAGGGACAGGGACTACGAGCAGTACTTC
. 15 TRBJ1-2 TRBV29-1 . CSVPYKGRPNYGYTF TGCAGCGTTCCTTATAAGGGGCGACCCAACTATGGCTACACCTTC
. 15 TRBJ2-1 TRBV2 . CASSEDPPRGNEQFF TGTGCCAGCAGTGAAGACCCGCCAAGGGGAAATGAGCAGTTCTTC
. 12 TRBJ1-5 TRBV2 . CASSGSQWPQHF TGTGCCAGCAGTGGCAGTCAGTGGCCCCAGCATTTT
. 16 TRBJ2-1 TRBV11-2 TRBD1 CASRPVGQGIYNEQFF TGTGCCAGCAGGCCAGTCGGACAGGGCATCTACAATGAGCAGTTCTTC
. 13 TRBJ1-2 TRBV5-5 TRBD1 CASSWGTVSGYTF TGTGCCAGCAGCTGGGGGACAGTAAGTGGCTACACCTTC
. 12 TRBJ1-5 TRBV28 . CASRSGGQPQHF TGTGCCAGCAGATCGGGGGGTCAGCCCCAGCATTTT
. 12 TRBJ1-6 TRBV11-2 . CASSLEGSPLHF TGTGCCAGCAGCTTAGAGGGCTCACCCCTCCACTTT
. 15 TRBJ2-1 TRBV10-3 TRBD2 CAISEASGDYNEQFF TGTGCCATCAGTGAGGCTAGCGGAGATTACAATGAGCAGTTCTTC
. 13 TRBJ1-2 TRBV19 . CASKERLWYGYTF TGTGCCAGTAAAGAGAGACTCTGGTATGGCTACACCTTC
. 15 TRBJ2-1 TRBV7-2 TRBD2 CASSLSGGGYNEQFF TGTGCCAGCAGCTTAAGCGGGGGGGGGTACAATGAGCAGTTCTTC
few 12 TRBJ2-5 TRBV18 . CASSPGEETQYF TGTGCCAGCTCACCCGGGGAAGAGACCCAGTACTTC
. 13 TRBJ1-5 TRBV11-1 . CASSAGLNQPQHF TGTGCCAGCAGCGCCGGACTGAATCAGCCCCAGCATTTT
few 15 TRBJ2-2 TRBV5-1 TRBD2 CASTPGGARTGELFF TGCGCCAGCACTCCGGGAGGGGCGCGCACCGGGGAGCTGTTTTTT
. 13 TRBJ1-2 TRBV5-4 . CASSMTGPYGYTF TGTGCCAGCAGCATGACAGGCCCCTATGGCTACACCTTC
once 11 TRBJ2-3 TRBV2 . CASRQGDTQYF TGTGCCAGCAGGCAGGGGGATACGCAGTATTTT
. 14 TRBJ2-1 TRBV15 . CATSRDTHAGEQFF TGTGCCACCAGCAGAGATACACACGCTGGTGAGCAGTTCTTC
. 20 TRBJ1-2 TRBV10-3 TRBD1 CAISEPGSRGRKISNYGYTF TGTGCCATCAGTGAGCCTGGCTCGAGGGGGCGCAAAATCTCTAACTATGGCTACACCTTC
. 13 TRBJ2-7 TRBV15 . CATSSAGIYEQYF TGTGCCACCAGCTCTGCGGGAATCTACGAGCAGTACTTC
. 13 TRBJ2-2 TRBV6-6 . CAHRTSNTGELFF TGTGCCCACAGGACATCGAACACCGGGGAGCTGTTTTTT
once 16 TRBJ2-7 TRBV27 . CASSSMAGGRTYEQYF TGTGCCAGCAGTTCAATGGCCGGGGGGCGTACCTACGAGCAGTACTTC